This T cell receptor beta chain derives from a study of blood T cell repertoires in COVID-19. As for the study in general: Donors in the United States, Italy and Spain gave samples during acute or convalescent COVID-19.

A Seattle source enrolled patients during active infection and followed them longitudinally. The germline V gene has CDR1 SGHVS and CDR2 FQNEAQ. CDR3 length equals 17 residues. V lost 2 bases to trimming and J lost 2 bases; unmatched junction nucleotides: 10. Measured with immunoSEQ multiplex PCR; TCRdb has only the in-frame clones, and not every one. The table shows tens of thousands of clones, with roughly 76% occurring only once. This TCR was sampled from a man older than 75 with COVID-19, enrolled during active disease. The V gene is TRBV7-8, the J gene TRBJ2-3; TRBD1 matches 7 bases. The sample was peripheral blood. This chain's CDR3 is CASSLTGQNIFTDTQYF. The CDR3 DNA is TGTGCCAGCAGCTTAACGGGACAGAACATTTTCACAGATACGCAGTATTTT.